Following are 14 T cell receptor beta chains from one sample sequenced in a study of blood T cell repertoires in COVID-19. Some clones are missing from TCRdb's copy, which holds only in-frame ones; the method was immunoSEQ multiplex PCR. The data show 150,000 to 200,000 clones, roughly 77% seen once. The sample was peripheral blood. The source is a human donor in a cohort sampled during active COVID-19.

The chain is built from TRBV6-6 and TRBJ2-1; 8 bases fit TRBD2. This CDR3 is 16 amino acids long. Germline V gene data show CDR1 as MNHNY and CDR2 as SVGAGI (reference sequence). V shed 5 bases, J shed 8 bases, and the junction held 14 bases outside the gene matches. The CDR3 region is CASSAPGLGRPDEQFF. CDR3 DNA sequence: TGTGCCAGCAGTGCTCCGGGACTAGGACGCCCGGATGAGCAGTTCTTC.

This clone turned up a few times. The chain uses TRBV12-3 or TRBV12-4 and TRBJ2-7; perhaps TRBD2 as D (6 bases). The CDR3 runs 13 residues. V lost 5 bases and J 2 bases, leaving 10 bases between the germline ends. CDR3: CASSTGTPYEQYF. CDR3 DNA: TGTGCCAGCAGTACCGGGACTCCCTACGAGCAGTACTTC.

The chain uses TRBV5-6 and TRBJ2-3, with 8 bases identical to TRBD2. Germline CDR1 SGHDT, CDR2 YYEEEE. The CDR3 runs to 15 residues. Trimming took 1 base from V and 1 from J; bases not matched to a gene: 2. CDR3 nucleotides: TGTGCCAGCAGCTTGCGGGGGGGACGCACAGATACGCAGTATTTT. Encoded protein: CASSLRGGRTDTQYF.

V gene TRBV30 combines with J gene TRBJ2-5; 15 bases align to TRBD2. The CDR3 consists of 20 residues. CDR1 GTSNPN and CDR2 SVGIG come from the germline V gene (reference sequence). Germline trimming cut 5 bases from V and 5 bases from J; bases unmatched to any gene: 21. CDR3 residues: CAWAPRDPGLAGGPRETQYF. DNA of the CDR3: TGTGCCTGGGCCCCCAGAGACCCCGGACTAGCGGGGGGGCCTAGGGAGACCCAGTACTTC.

The chain links TRBV7-3 to TRBJ2-1; 9 bases are shared with TRBD2. The CDR3 sequence is 15 residues long. Germline trimming cut 5 bases from V and 6 bases from J; bases unmatched to any gene: 8. Per germline, CDR1 SGHTA and CDR2 FQGTGA. The CDR3 loop reads CASSVSSGDLNEQFF. The CDR3 nucleotides are TGTGCCAGCAGCGTCTCTAGCGGGGACCTCAATGAGCAGTTCTTC.

V usage is TRBV7-9 and J usage is TRBJ1-1; no clear D. V was clipped by 8 bases and J by 0 bases, with 13 bases between them. Germline CDR1 reads SEHNR; CDR2 reads FQNEAQ (reference sequence). This CDR3 spans 14 amino acids. CDR3 DNA: TGTGCCAGCGGGCTCGACACCTTGAACACTGAAGCTTTCTTT. Its translation: CASGLDTLNTEAFF.

V gene TRBV28 combines with J gene TRBJ2-3; TRBD1 matches 8 bases. This CDR3 region has 16 residues. Losses at the gene ends were 5 bases for V and 2 bases for J; bases not matched to a gene: 9. Germline CDR1 is MDHEN and CDR2 is SYDVKM. The DNA of the CDR3 is TGTGCCAGCAGTCGCCAGGACAGGGAATACACAGATACGCAGTATTTT. Residues: CASSRQDREYTDTQYF.

About this clone itself: The identical CDR3 is also encoded by other nucleotide sequences in the sample. The chain is built from TRBV4-3 and TRBJ2-7; D perhaps matches TRBD1 (5 bases). Germline-derived CDR1 and CDR2 are LGHNA and YSLEER. The CDR3 runs 14 residues. V was clipped by 0 bases and J by 7 bases, with 13 bases between them. This CDR3 is CASSQDTGSWEQYF. CDR3 in DNA: TGCGCCAGCAGCCAAGATACAGGCAGCTGGGAGCAGTACTTC.

This clone was detected a few times. The rearrangement links TRBV19 to TRBJ1-5, with D possibly matching TRBD1 (6 bases). The V gene's germline CDR1 is LNHDA and CDR2 SQIVND (reference sequence). The CDR3 is 14 amino acids. V was cut by 6 bases and J by 5 bases, with 14 bases left in between. CDR3 in amino acids: CASSSTGNYQPQHF. The CDR3 DNA is TGTGCCAGTAGCTCAACAGGGAACTATCAGCCCCAGCATTTT.

The gene calls are TRBV7-2 and TRBJ1-1; D is possibly TRBD1 (6 bases). Germline-derived CDR1 and CDR2 are SGHTA and FQGNSA. The CDR3 extends over 15 amino acids. The germline V and J ends were trimmed by 5 bases and 4 bases, with 17 bases remaining between them. CDR3 sequence (DNA): TGTGCCAGCAGCCGTAGCAGCCGACAGGTCACTGAAGCTTTCTTT. Translation: CASSRSSRQVTEAFF. Combining the CDR3 with reference TRBV7-2 and TRBJ1-1 gives the whole variable domain GAGVSQSPSNKVTEKGKDVELRCDPISGHTALYWYRQSLGQGLEFLIYFQGNSAPDKSGLPSDRFSAERTGGSVSTLTIQRTQQEDSAVYLCASSRSSRQVTEAFFGQGTRLTVV.

The gene calls are TRBV14 and TRBJ1-2; 7 bases are a match to TRBD1. CDR1 and CDR2 (germline): SGHDN, FVKESK. V shed 4 bases and J 4 bases; nucleotides not matched to a gene: 9. This CDR3 is built from 15 residues. CDR3 bases: TGTGCCAGCAGCCTCGATCGGGACAGCCTCTATGGCTACACCTTC. Translating gives CASSLDRDSLYGYTF.

This chain joins TRBV25-1 and TRBJ1-1, with D hard to call. The CDR3 extends over 14 amino acids. V lost 7 bases and J 1 base, leaving 13 bases between the germline ends. CDR1 is MGHDK, CDR2 SYGVNS, per germline. CDR3 region: CASTPRRGNTEAFF. In DNA, the CDR3 is TGTGCCAGCACCCCTCGCCGGGGGAACACTGAAGCTTTCTTT.

Concerning this clone: The same CDR3 arises from other DNA sequences in this sample as well. The chain is built from TRBV6-5 and TRBJ1-2; perhaps TRBD1 as D (6 bases). The CDR3 is 13 residues long. Trimming shortened V by 5 bases and J by 2 bases, and 9 bases separated the two germline ends. From germline, CDR1 is MNHEY and CDR2 SVGAGI. CDR3 loop: CASSPGQNYGYTF. The CDR3, as DNA: TGTGCCAGCAGTCCCGGACAGAACTATGGCTACACCTTC.

The chain carries TRBV27 and TRBJ2-1, with D maybe TRBD1 (6 bases). The CDR3 sequence is 13 residues long. CDR1 is MNHEY and CDR2 is SMNVEV in the germline V gene (reference sequence). The V end lost 0 bases, the J end lost 8 bases, and 8 bases lay between the germline ends. CDR3 region: CASSLSAGDEQFF. CDR3 coding DNA: TGTGCCAGCAGTTTATCGGCAGGGGATGAGCAGTTCTTC.